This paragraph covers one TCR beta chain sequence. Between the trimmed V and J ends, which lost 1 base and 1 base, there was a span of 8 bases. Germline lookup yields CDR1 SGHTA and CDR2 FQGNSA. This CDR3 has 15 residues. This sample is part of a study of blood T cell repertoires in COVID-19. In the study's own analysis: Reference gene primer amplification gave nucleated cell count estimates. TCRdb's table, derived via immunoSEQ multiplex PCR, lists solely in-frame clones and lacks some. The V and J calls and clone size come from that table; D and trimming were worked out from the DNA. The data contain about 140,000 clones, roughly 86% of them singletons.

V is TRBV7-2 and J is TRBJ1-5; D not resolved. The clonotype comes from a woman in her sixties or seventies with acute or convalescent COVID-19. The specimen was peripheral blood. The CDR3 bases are TGTGCCAGCAGCTTAGAGTTCAGGAGCAATCAGCCCCAGCATTTT. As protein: CASSLEFRSNQPQHF.